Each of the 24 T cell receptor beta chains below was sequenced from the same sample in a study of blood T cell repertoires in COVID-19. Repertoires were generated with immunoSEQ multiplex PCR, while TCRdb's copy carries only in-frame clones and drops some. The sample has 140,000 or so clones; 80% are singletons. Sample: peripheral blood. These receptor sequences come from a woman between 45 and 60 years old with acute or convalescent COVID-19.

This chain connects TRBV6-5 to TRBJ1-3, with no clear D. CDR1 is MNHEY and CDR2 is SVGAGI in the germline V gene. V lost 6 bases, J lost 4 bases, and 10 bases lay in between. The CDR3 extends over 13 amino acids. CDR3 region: CASSQIIGNTIYF. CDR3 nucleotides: TGTGCCAGCAGCCAAATCATCGGAAACACCATATATTTT.

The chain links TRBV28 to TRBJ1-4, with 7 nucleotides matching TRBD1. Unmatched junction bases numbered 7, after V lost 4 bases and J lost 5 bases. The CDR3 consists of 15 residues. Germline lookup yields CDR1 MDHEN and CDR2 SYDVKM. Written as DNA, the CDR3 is TGTGCCAGCAGTTCACCTGGACAGGACAATGAAAAACTGTTTTTT. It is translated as CASSSPGQDNEKLFF.

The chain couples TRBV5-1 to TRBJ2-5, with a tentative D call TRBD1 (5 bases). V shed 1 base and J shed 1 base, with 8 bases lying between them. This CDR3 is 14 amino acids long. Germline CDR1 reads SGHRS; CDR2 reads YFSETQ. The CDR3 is CASSLLTGQETQYF. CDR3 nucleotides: TGCGCCAGCAGCTTGTTAACAGGCCAAGAGACCCAGTACTTC.

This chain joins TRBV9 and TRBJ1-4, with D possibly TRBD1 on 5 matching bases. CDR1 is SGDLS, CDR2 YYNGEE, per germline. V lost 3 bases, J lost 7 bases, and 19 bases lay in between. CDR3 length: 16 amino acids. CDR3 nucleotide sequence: TGTGCCAGCAGCGCCTCCGTCCAGGGAGGTAGTGAAAAACTGTTTTTT. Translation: CASSASVQGGSEKLFF.

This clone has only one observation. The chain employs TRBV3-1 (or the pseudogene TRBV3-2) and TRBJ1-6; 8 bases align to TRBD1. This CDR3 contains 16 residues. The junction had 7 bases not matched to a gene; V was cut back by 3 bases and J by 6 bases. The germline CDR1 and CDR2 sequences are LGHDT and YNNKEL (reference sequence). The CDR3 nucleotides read TGTGCCAGCAGCCAGATGGGACAGGAGCCTAATTCACCCCTCCACTTT. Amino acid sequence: CASSQMGQEPNSPLHF.

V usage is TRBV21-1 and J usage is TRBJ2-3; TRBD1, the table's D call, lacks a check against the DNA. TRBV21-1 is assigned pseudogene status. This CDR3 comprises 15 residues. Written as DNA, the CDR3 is TGTGCCAGCACCCCAGGGGCTGAGAACACAGATACGCAGTATTTT. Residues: CASTPGAENTDTQYF.

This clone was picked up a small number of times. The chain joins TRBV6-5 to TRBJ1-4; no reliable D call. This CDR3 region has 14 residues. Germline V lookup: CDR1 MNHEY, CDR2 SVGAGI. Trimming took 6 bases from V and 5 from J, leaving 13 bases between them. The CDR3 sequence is CASRVSVPNEKLFF. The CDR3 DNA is TGTGCCAGCAGGGTTTCGGTACCGAATGAAAAACTGTTTTTT.

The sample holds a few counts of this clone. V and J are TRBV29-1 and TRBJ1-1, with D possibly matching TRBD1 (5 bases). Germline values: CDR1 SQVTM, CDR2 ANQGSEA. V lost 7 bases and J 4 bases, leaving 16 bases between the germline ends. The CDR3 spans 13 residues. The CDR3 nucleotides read TGCAGCGCCGGAAAGGGGTTCGGCACTGAAGCTTTCTTT. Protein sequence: CSAGKGFGTEAFF.

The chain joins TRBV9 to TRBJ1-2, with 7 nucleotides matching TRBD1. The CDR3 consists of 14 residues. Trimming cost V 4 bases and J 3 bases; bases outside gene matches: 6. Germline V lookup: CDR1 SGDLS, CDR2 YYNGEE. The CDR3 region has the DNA TGTGCCAGCAGCACAATAACAGGGGACTATGGCTACACCTTC. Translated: CASSTITGDYGYTF.

CDR3 nucleotide sequence: TGTGCCAGCTCACAAATACAGGGTGGCTACGAGCAGTACTTC. This codes for CASSQIQGGYEQYF. The genes are TRBV18 and TRBJ2-7; possibly TRBD1 for D (6 bases). The V end was cut by 4 bases, the J end by 3 bases, with 13 bases between. This CDR3 spans 14 amino acids. Germline assignment: CDR1 KGHSH and CDR2 LQKENI.

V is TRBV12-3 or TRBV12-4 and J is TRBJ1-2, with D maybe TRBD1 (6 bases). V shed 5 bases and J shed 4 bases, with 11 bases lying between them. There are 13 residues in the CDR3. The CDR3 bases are TGTGCCAGCAGTCTGGGGGCAGCCTATGGCTACACCTTC. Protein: CASSLGAAYGYTF.

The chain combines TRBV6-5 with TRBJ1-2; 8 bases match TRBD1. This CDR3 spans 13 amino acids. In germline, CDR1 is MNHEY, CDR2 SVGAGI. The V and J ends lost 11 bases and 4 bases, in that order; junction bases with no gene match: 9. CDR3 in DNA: TGTGCCGCTTCTCCAGGGGGCGGCTATGGCTACACCTTC. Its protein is CAASPGGGYGYTF.

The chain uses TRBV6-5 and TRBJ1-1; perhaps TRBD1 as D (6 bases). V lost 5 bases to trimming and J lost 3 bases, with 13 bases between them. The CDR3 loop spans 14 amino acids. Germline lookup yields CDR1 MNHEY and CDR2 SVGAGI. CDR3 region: CASSIQGLDTEAFF. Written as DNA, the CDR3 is TGTGCCAGCAGTATACAGGGTCTTGACACTGAAGCTTTCTTT.

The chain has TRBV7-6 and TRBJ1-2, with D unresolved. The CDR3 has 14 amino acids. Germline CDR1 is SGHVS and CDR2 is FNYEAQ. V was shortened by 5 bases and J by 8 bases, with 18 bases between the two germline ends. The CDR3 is CASSPQTSGRGYTF. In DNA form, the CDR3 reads TGTGCCAGCAGCCCTCAAACATCTGGCAGGGGCTACACCTTC.

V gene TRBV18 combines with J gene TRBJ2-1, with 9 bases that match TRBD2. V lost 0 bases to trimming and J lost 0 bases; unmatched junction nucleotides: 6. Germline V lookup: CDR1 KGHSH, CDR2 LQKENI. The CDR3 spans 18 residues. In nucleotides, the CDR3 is TGTGCCAGCTCACCACCGACTAGCGGAGGCTACTCCTACAATGAGCAGTTCTTC. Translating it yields CASSPPTSGGYSYNEQFF.

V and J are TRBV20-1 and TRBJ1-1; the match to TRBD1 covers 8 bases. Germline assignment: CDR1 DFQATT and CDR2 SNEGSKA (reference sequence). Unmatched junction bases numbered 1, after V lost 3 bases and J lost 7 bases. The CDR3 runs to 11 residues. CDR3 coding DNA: TGCAGTGCTAGGACAGGGGTTGAAGCTTTCTTT. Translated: CSARTGVEAFF.

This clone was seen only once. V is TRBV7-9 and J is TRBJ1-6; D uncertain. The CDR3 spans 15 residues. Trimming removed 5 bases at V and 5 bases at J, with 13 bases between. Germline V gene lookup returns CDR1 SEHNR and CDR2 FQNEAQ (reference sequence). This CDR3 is CASSPGGIDNSPLHF. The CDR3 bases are TGTGCCAGCAGCCCGGGCGGGATAGATAATTCACCCCTCCACTTT.

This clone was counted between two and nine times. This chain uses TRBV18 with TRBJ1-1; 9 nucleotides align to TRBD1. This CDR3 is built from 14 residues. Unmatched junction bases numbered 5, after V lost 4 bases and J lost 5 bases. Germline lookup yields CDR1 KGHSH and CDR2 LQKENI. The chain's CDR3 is CASSQNRGRTEAFF. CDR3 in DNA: TGTGCCAGCTCACAAAACAGGGGGCGGACTGAAGCTTTCTTT.

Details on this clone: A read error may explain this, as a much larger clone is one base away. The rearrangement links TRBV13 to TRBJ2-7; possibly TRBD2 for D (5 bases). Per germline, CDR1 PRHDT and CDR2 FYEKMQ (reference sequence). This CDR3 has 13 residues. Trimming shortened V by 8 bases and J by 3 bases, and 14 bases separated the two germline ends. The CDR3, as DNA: TGTGCCAGCCGCAGAGGACGGGGCTACGAGCAGTACTTC. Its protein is CASRRGRGYEQYF.

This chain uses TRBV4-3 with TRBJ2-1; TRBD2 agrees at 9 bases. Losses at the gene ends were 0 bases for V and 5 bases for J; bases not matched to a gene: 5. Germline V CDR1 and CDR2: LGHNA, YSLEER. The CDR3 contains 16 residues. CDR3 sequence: CASSQEPSGANNEQFF. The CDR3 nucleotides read TGCGCCAGCAGCCAAGAACCTAGCGGGGCAAACAATGAGCAGTTCTTC.

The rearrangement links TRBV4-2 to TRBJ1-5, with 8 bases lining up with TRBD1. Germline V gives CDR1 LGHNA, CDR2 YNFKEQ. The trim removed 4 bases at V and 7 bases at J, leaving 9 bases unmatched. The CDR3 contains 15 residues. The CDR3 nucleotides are TGTGCCAGCAGCCCGCTAATGACAGGGGACCAGCCCCAGCATTTT. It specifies CASSPLMTGDQPQHF.

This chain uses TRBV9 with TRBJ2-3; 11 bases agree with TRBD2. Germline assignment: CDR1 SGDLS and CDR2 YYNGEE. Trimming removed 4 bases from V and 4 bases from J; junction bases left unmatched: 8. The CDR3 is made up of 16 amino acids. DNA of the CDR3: TGTGCCAGCAGCATTTCTAGCGGGGGGAGGGCAGATACGCAGTATTTT. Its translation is CASSISSGGRADTQYF.

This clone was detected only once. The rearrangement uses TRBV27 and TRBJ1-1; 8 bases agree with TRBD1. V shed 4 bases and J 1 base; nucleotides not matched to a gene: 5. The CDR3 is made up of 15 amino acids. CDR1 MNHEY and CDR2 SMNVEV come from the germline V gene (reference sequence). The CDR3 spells CASSWTRGRNTEAFF. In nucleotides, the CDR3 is TGTGCCAGCAGTTGGACCAGGGGGCGGAACACTGAAGCTTTCTTT.

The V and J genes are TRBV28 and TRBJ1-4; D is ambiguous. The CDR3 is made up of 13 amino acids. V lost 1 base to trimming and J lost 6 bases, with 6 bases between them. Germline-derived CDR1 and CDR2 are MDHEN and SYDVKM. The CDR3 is CASSLFSDEKLFF. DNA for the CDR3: TGTGCCAGCAGTTTATTTTCGGATGAAAAACTGTTTTTT.